These 19 T cell receptor beta chains came from one sample sequenced in a study of identical twins. TCRdb fed the 5' RACE reads into MiXCR, producing one record per CDR3 protein. The sample lists 1.5 million to 2 million distinct CDR3 sequences, less than 35% seen once, with about 0.3% in the top ten. Sample: cord blood. All receptors derive from a newborn girl in good health.

The V and J genes are TRBV3-1 and TRBJ2-5; possibly TRBD1 for D (5 bases). The tail of the sequence fits TRBJ2-7 better, so the J call may be wrong. Germline assignment: CDR1 LGHDT and CDR2 YNNKEL (reference sequence). This CDR3 is built from 13 residues. The chain's CDR3 is CASSRLRESEQYF. The CDR3 region has the DNA TGTGCCAGCAGCCGCCTCAGGGAATCCGAGCAGTACTTC.

This clonotype showed up many times. The rearrangement uses TRBV2 and TRBJ2-7; 7 nucleotides agree with TRBD1. The ends lost 7 bases at V and 0 bases at J; junction bases unmatched: 9. The length of the CDR3 is 15 residues. Looked up from germline, CDR1 is SNHLY and CDR2 is FYNNEI. The chain's CDR3 is CASTKQGRSSYEQYF. In DNA, the CDR3 is TGTGCCAGCACCAAACAGGGGCGTAGCTCCTACGAGCAGTACTTC.

The chain joins TRBV12-3 or TRBV12-4 to TRBJ2-3, with no clear D. Trimming pared 5 bases from V and 8 bases from J, leaving 11 bases between. CDR3 size: 12 residues. In DNA form, the CDR3 reads TGTGCCAGCAGTCCAACTTTACGTACGCAGTATTTT. Its translation is CASSPTLRTQYF.

The chain combines TRBV24-1 with TRBJ2-1, with D perhaps TRBD1 (5 bases). The V end was cut by 7 bases, the J end by 0 bases, with 12 bases between. The CDR3 has 15 amino acids. From germline, CDR1 is KGHDR and CDR2 SFDVKD. The CDR3 DNA reads as TGTGCCACCAGCGATAGAAGGGGCTCCTACAATGAGCAGTTCTTC. Amino acid sequence: CATSDRRGSYNEQFF.

This sequence joins TRBV2 and TRBJ2-1; possibly TRBD2 for D (7 bases). With 4 bases removed from V and 8 bases from J, the gap between germline ends came to 18 bases. Germline CDR1 reads SNHLY; CDR2 reads FYNNEI. The CDR3 spans 15 residues. CDR3 sequence: CASSGTSVGGYEQFF. The CDR3 nucleotides are TGTGCCAGCAGTGGTACTAGCGTCGGGGGCTATGAGCAGTTCTTC.

In this sample, this clonotype turned up a few times. This chain joins TRBV20-1 and TRBJ2-5; weak D call: TRBD2 (6 bases). The germline CDR1 and CDR2 sequences are DFQATT and SNEGSKA (reference sequence). The CDR3 runs to 19 residues. V was shortened by 0 bases and J by 5 bases, with 28 bases between the two germline ends. Written as DNA, the CDR3 is TGCAGTGCTAGAGATCCTAGTCGGGGGATTGGAATATTTACGGAGACCCAGTACTTC. This codes for CSARDPSRGIGIFTETQYF.

V gene TRBV28 combines with J gene TRBJ1-2; perhaps TRBD1 as D (5 bases). The CDR3 contains 13 residues. V was shortened by 11 bases and J by 8 bases, with 21 bases between the two germline ends. The germline V gene encodes CDR1 MDHEN and CDR2 SYDVKM. CDR3 DNA sequence: TGTGCCGTCAGGGTTTCCCGGCCTGAGGGCTACACCTTC. Translation: CAVRVSRPEGYTF.

The rearrangement joins TRBV13 to TRBJ2-1, with D perhaps TRBD1 or TRBD2 (5 bases each). Per the germline V gene, CDR1 is PRHDT and CDR2 is FYEKMQ (reference sequence). The CDR3 has 16 amino acids. V was pared by 5 bases and J by 3 bases, with 17 bases between. The CDR3 coding sequence is TGTGCCAGCAGCCCATCTAGGGGACCCGACTACAATGAGCAGTTCTTC. The encoded protein is CASSPSRGPDYNEQFF. Together with reference TRBV13 and TRBJ2-1, the CDR3 gives the full variable domain: AAGVIQSPRHLIKEKRETATLKCYPIPRHDTVYWYQQGPGQDPQFLISFYEKMQSDKGSIPDRFSAQQFSDYHSELNMSSLELGDSALYFCASSPSRGPDYNEQFFGPGTRLTVL.

On this clonotype itself: A single base separates this from a much larger clone, so it may be a read error. In nucleotides, the CDR3 is TGCGCCAGCAGCGTGGTGGGACAGGGGGCAACAGATACGCAGTATTTT. Encoded protein: CASSVVGQGATDTQYF. This chain connects TRBV5-1 to TRBJ2-3; 12 nucleotides align to TRBD1. The germline CDR1 and CDR2 sequences are SGHRS and YFSETQ. The CDR3 runs to 16 residues. With V trimmed by 4 bases and J by 3 bases, 6 bases remained unmatched. Looking up the rest from reference TRBV5-1 and TRBJ2-3 gives the full variable domain: KAGVTQTPRYLIKTRGQQVTLSCSPISGHRSVSWYQQTPGQGLQFLFEYFSETQRNKGNFPGRFSGRQFSNSRSEMNVSTLELGDSALYLCASSVVGQGATDTQYFGPGTRLTVL.

This clonotype was seen ten or more times. The chain links TRBV29-1 to TRBJ2-7; 10 bases are a match to TRBD2. The length of the CDR3 is 14 residues. Trimming took 4 bases from V and 1 from J; bases not matched to a gene: 4. Germline CDR1 SQVTM, CDR2 ANQGSEA. CDR3 amino acids: CSVGRTSGSYEQYF. For the CDR3, the DNA is TGCAGCGTTGGCAGGACTAGCGGTTCCTACGAGCAGTACTTC.

This clonotype was detected a few times. Its ends do not fully match the called genes, so a read error is possible. The rearrangement links TRBV20-1 to TRBJ1-6; 8 nucleotides agree with TRBD1. The CDR3 covers 15 residues. Germline-derived CDR1 and CDR2 are DFQATT and SNEGSKA (reference sequence). CDR3 in DNA: TGTAGTGCTGAATCTCGGACAGGGCAGAGTTCACCCCTCCACTTT. Protein product: CSAESRTGQSSPLHF.

The chain carries TRBV12-3 or TRBV12-4 and TRBJ2-7; no clear D. V gave up 3 bases and J gave up 2 bases, with 14 bases separating them. The CDR3 covers 15 residues. The CDR3, as DNA: TGTGCCAGCAGTTTTAGGGCGACAAATACCTACGAGCAGTACTTC. Protein: CASSFRATNTYEQYF.

The genes are TRBV7-9 and TRBJ1-4; unclear D gene. CDR1 SEHNR and CDR2 FQNEAQ come from the germline V gene (reference sequence). The germline V and J ends were trimmed by 1 base and 4 bases, with 10 bases remaining between them. This CDR3 has 15 residues. The CDR3 loop is CASSLVSLINEKLFF. DNA of the CDR3: TGTGCCAGCAGCTTAGTTTCCCTGATTAATGAAAAACTGTTTTTT.

This clonotype was detected only a few times. V gene TRBV20-1 combines with J gene TRBJ2-1, with a weak D call TRBD1 (6 bases). Germline-derived CDR1 and CDR2 are DFQATT and SNEGSKA (reference sequence). This CDR3 is 15 amino acids long. Deletions cut 0 bases from V and 7 bases from J, with 16 bases between. The CDR3: CSAREGRGVRNEQFF. Written as DNA, the CDR3 is TGCAGTGCTAGAGAGGGCAGGGGAGTACGGAATGAGCAGTTCTTC.

This clonotype was counted between two and nine times. V usage is TRBV20-1 and J usage is TRBJ2-1; the D is unclear. This CDR3 has 15 amino acids. V lost 0 bases and J 2 bases, leaving 11 bases between the germline ends. Germline values: CDR1 DFQATT, CDR2 SNEGSKA (reference sequence). In DNA form, the CDR3 reads TGCAGTGCTAGAGATACCCTAGTTCCCTACAATGAGCAGTTCTTC. This codes for CSARDTLVPYNEQFF.

The chain joins TRBV10-3 to TRBJ2-2; unclear D gene. The germline V and J ends were trimmed by 7 bases and 0 bases, with 3 bases remaining between them. The germline V gene has CDR1 ENHRY and CDR2 SYGVKD. This CDR3 has 12 residues. The CDR3, as DNA: TGTGCCATCACAGCGAACACCGGGGAGCTGTTTTTT. Its protein product is CAITANTGELFF.

Turning to this clonotype: Here the CDR3 omits its conserved ending phenylalanine or tryptophan, so a read error is the likely source. The chain couples TRBV7-9 to TRBJ2-1; D gene uncertain. V gave up 0 bases and J gave up 3 bases, with 9 bases separating them. The CDR3 contains 15 residues. CDR1 and CDR2 (germline): SEHNR, FQNEAQ (reference sequence). The CDR3 nucleotides read TGTGCCAGCAGCTTAGCGGGGAACTACTACAATGAGCAGTTCTTA. It is translated as CASSLAGNYYNEQFL.

This clonotype was picked up a small number of times. V usage is TRBV12-3 or TRBV12-4 and J usage is TRBJ2-7, with 10 bases lining up with TRBD2. J gave up 5 bases and V 6 bases, and 10 bases lay outside the gene matches. The CDR3 sequence is 15 residues long. This chain's CDR3 is CASSLTSGFGNEQYF. DNA for the CDR3: TGTGCCAGCAGCCTGACTAGCGGGTTCGGGAACGAGCAGTACTTC.

This clonotype was observed a few times. V gene TRBV28 combines with J gene TRBJ1-1, with D unclear. This CDR3 is built from 15 residues. The V end was cut by 3 bases, the J end by 4 bases, with 15 bases between. Germline CDR1 is MDHEN and CDR2 is SYDVKM. This CDR3 reads CASSFEIPGITEAFF. The CDR3 DNA sequence: TGTGCCAGCAGTTTTGAGATCCCGGGGATCACTGAAGCTTTCTTT.